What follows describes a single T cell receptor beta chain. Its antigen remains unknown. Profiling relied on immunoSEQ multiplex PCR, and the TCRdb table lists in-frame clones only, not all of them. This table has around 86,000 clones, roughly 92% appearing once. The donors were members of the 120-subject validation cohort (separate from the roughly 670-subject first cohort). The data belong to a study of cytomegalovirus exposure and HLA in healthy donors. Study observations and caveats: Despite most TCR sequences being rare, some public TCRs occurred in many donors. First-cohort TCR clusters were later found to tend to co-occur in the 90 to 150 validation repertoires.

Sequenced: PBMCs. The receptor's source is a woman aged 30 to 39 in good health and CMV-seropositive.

This chain's CDR3 is CAISESSRWGQPGSYNEQFF. The CDR3 nucleotides are TGTGCCATCAGTGAGTCGAGTCGGTGGGGGCAACCCGGCTCCTACAATGAGCAGTTCTTC. The V and J genes are TRBV10-3 and TRBJ2-1; TRBD1 might be the D (6 bases). Germline V gene data show CDR1 as ENHRY and CDR2 as SYGVKD. Trimming removed 0 bases from V and 0 bases from J, with 21 bases in between. This CDR3 has 20 residues.